What follows is one T cell receptor beta chain and its context. The germline V gene encodes CDR1 MNHEY and CDR2 SVGAGI. There are 12 residues in the CDR3. The V gene lost 0 bases and the J gene lost 3 bases, with 2 bases spanning the gap. Sequencing was performed with immunoSEQ multiplex PCR; in TCRdb, only in-frame clones are kept and a portion is missing. The sample shows around 110,000 clones, about 86% of them seen only once. This entry comes from a study of T cell responses to AZD1222 COVID-19 vaccine. The sample was peripheral blood, taken on day 0 of AZD1222 vaccination. The receptor's source is an adult in good health. The rearrangement uses TRBV6-5 and TRBJ1-2, with no clear D. In DNA, the CDR3 is TGTGCCAGCAGTTACTCCCACTATGGCTACACCTTC. Protein product: CASSYSHYGYTF.